The 15 T cell receptor beta chains below were found in one sample sequenced in a study of blood T cell repertoires in COVID-19. Sequencing used immunoSEQ multiplex PCR; TCRdb keeps in-frame clones, though not all of them. The sample holds roughly 100,000 clones; 75% to 85% are singletons and the top ten take 6.2%. Sequencing used peripheral blood. These TCRs come from an elderly man with COVID-19, enrolled during active disease.

This chain connects TRBV29-1 to TRBJ1-5; unclear D gene. Between the trimmed V and J ends, which lost 5 bases and 4 bases, there was a span of 21 bases. The CDR3 is 16 residues long. Germline V gene sequence: CDR1 SQVTM, CDR2 ANQGSEA. The DNA for the CDR3 is TGCAGCGTTAAGAGGCAGATTAAACGCGAAAATCAGCCCCAGCATTTT. Translated: CSVKRQIKRENQPQHF.

CDR3 in amino acids: CASGGMGYGYTF. CDR3 DNA sequence: TGTGCCAGCGGAGGGATGGGGTATGGCTACACCTTC. J is TRBJ1-2 and V is TRBV11-2; D remains ambiguous. Germline loops: CDR1 SGHAT, CDR2 FQNNGV. The CDR3 consists of 12 residues. V lost 8 bases and J 5 bases, leaving 12 bases between the germline ends.

The chain employs TRBV18 and TRBJ1-3, with D maybe TRBD1 (5 bases). V dropped 2 bases and J dropped 0 bases, with 11 bases sitting between them. The CDR3 runs 16 residues. Germline V gene lookup returns CDR1 KGHSH and CDR2 LQKENI. The chain's CDR3 is CASSPFDSASGNTIYF. The CDR3 region has the DNA TGTGCCAGCTCACCATTCGACAGTGCCTCTGGAAACACCATATATTTT.

The J gene is TRBJ2-1, the V gene TRBV11-1; TRBD2 agrees at 12 bases. Germline trimming cut 3 bases from V and 4 bases from J; bases unmatched to any gene: 4. Germline V gene data show CDR1 as SGHAT and CDR2 as FQDESV (reference sequence). The CDR3 covers 16 residues. CDR3 region: CASSFLAGGPYNEQFF. The CDR3 DNA reads TGTGCCAGCAGCTTTCTAGCGGGAGGGCCATACAATGAGCAGTTCTTC.

This clone was counted many times. V gene TRBV28 combines with J gene TRBJ1-2; 8 bases are shared with TRBD1. Per the germline V gene, CDR1 is MDHEN and CDR2 is SYDVKM. V shed 5 bases and J 5 bases; nucleotides not matched to a gene: 13. The CDR3 has 16 residues. As DNA, the CDR3 is TGTGCCAGCAGTACCCTCGCCTCGGACAGGGAATATGGCTACACCTTC. Protein: CASSTLASDREYGYTF.

The gene calls are TRBV9 and TRBJ2-1; 7 nucleotides agree with TRBD2. The CDR3 totals 14 residues. Germline-derived CDR1 and CDR2 are SGDLS and YYNGEE. The trim removed 1 base at V and 9 bases at J, leaving 7 bases unmatched. CDR3 amino acids: CASSVWASGREQFF. In nucleotides, the CDR3 is TGTGCCAGCAGCGTATGGGCTAGCGGTCGTGAGCAGTTCTTC.

The chain employs TRBV29-1 and TRBJ2-7; no reliable D call. The CDR3 loop spans 14 amino acids. V was clipped by 2 bases and J by 4 bases, with 15 bases between them. The germline V gene has CDR1 SQVTM and CDR2 ANQGSEA. The CDR3 protein is CSVETETNFYEQYF. As DNA, the CDR3 is TGCAGCGTTGAAACGGAGACCAACTTTTACGAGCAGTACTTC.

The chain couples TRBV7-2 to TRBJ2-3; 13 bases map to TRBD2. The length of the CDR3 is 18 residues. V was pared by 4 bases and J by 2 bases, with 9 bases of the junction left unmatched. The germline V gene encodes CDR1 SGHTA and CDR2 FQGNSA. The CDR3 DNA is TGTGCCAGCAGCTACGAGCCGGGACTAGCGGGACCCACAGATACGCAGTATTTT. This codes for CASSYEPGLAGPTDTQYF.

The chain employs TRBV6-5 and TRBJ2-7; TRBD2 matches at 8 bases. The V segment lost 9 bases and the J segment 0 bases; nucleotides outside the gene matches: 4. The CDR3 covers 13 residues. Germline values: CDR1 MNHEY, CDR2 SVGAGI. The CDR3 DNA reads as TGTGCCAGTAGCGGGGCCAACTCCTACGAGCAGTACTTC. Protein product: CASSGANSYEQYF.

This clone was found a few times. The genes are TRBV5-1 and TRBJ1-6, with TRBD1 as a possible D gene (6 bases). The CDR3 sequence is 16 residues long. Germline V gene sequence: CDR1 SGHRS, CDR2 YFSETQ. V was cut by 2 bases and J by 7 bases, with 16 bases left in between. The CDR3 DNA reads as TGCGCCAGCAGCTTCGACCCACAGGGACGCAATTCACCCCTCCACTTT. Its protein product is CASSFDPQGRNSPLHF.

The chain employs TRBV19 and TRBJ2-5; D not resolved. Germline loops: CDR1 LNHDA, CDR2 SQIVND (reference sequence). V was trimmed by 5 bases and J by 4 bases, leaving 17 bases between them. This CDR3 spans 15 amino acids. CDR3 region: CASSPIGAVGETQYF. The CDR3 nucleotides are TGTGCCAGTAGTCCCATAGGAGCCGTCGGAGAGACCCAGTACTTC.

In nucleotides, the CDR3 is TGTGCCAGCAGTTTATCGGGGCAGCTCTACGAGCAGTACTTC. Protein sequence: CASSLSGQLYEQYF. V and J are TRBV27 and TRBJ2-7, with D perhaps TRBD1 (5 bases). With 0 bases removed from V and 3 bases from J, the gap between germline ends came to 9 bases. CDR1 is MNHEY, CDR2 SMNVEV, per germline (reference sequence). This CDR3 has 14 amino acids.

The genes are TRBV9 and TRBJ2-5, with D tentatively TRBD2 (5 bases). Trimming took 4 bases from V and 2 from J, leaving 18 bases between them. Germline CDR1 is SGDLS and CDR2 is YYNGEE. The CDR3 runs to 16 residues. The CDR3 DNA is TGTGCCAGCAGCCCAGGCGTCCGGGATTGGCAAGAGACCCAGTACTTC. Residues: CASSPGVRDWQETQYF.

The chain employs TRBV9 and TRBJ2-1; D is possibly TRBD2 (6 bases). The CDR3 runs 16 residues. CDR1 and CDR2 from the germline V gene are SGDLS and YYNGEE. Deletions cut 0 bases from V and 9 bases from J, with 19 bases between. The CDR3 sequence is CASSVDGRGDGGEQFF. CDR3 sequence (DNA): TGTGCCAGCAGCGTAGATGGGCGGGGTGATGGAGGTGAGCAGTTCTTC.

Only one count was recorded for this clone. This chain links TRBV2 with TRBJ1-4, with 10 positions matching TRBD1. CDR3 length: 13 amino acids. V lost 4 bases, J lost 8 bases, and 1 base stayed unmatched. Germline CDR1 reads SNHLY; CDR2 reads FYNNEI. This CDR3 is CASSVDRGEKLFF. The CDR3 bases are TGTGCCAGCAGTGTGGACAGGGGGGAAAAACTGTTTTTT.